This T cell receptor (beta chain) comes out of a study of blood T cell repertoires in COVID-19. Study context: The study drew acute and convalescent COVID-19 samples from the United States, Italy and Spain.

Trimming pared 8 bases from V and 4 bases from J, leaving 15 bases between. CDR3 length: 14 residues. Germline V gene data show CDR1 as SGHTA and CDR2 as FQGNSA. In the study's own analysis: It was from reference gene primer amplification that nucleated cell counts were estimated. TCRdb keeps only in-frame clones here, not all; method: immunoSEQ multiplex PCR. That table furnishes V, J and clone size, whereas the DNA furnished D and trimming. Among fewer than 400,000 clones listed, approximately 82% were seen once. Sequenced sample: peripheral blood. The TCR comes from a man aged 30 to 39 with active or convalescent COVID-19. The rearrangement links TRBV7-2 to TRBJ2-1; weak D call: TRBD2 (6 bases). CDR3 region: CASRDGSRYNEQFF. As DNA, the CDR3 is TGTGCCAGCCGCGACGGGAGTCGGTACAATGAGCAGTTCTTC.